The T cell receptor (beta chain) under discussion was sequenced for a study of blood T cell repertoires in COVID-19. In the study overall: Some COVID-19 samples were acute and others convalescent; all came from the United States, Italy and Spain. PBMCs, B-cell-depleted T cells, or T cells provided the cDNA or gDNA that made up the material.

As originally analysed: Amplified reference gene primers provided the basis for estimating nucleated cell counts. The repertoire was sequenced with immunoSEQ multiplex PCR; TCRdb's copy has only in-frame clones and lacks some. Clonal size and the V and J genes are those of that table, whereas D and trimming came from the DNA. The data contain 350,000 to 450,000 clones, approximately 86% of them singletons. V was cut by 0 bases and J by 3 bases, with 11 bases left in between. CDR1 and CDR2 from the germline V gene are MNHEY and SVGAGI. The CDR3 has 16 residues. The sample consisted of peripheral blood. V usage is TRBV6-5 and J usage is TRBJ1-4; D unclear. The source of this sequence is a human donor in a cohort sampled during active COVID-19. CDR3 protein: CASSYSRPRSNEKLFF. The CDR3 DNA sequence: TGTGCCAGCAGTTACTCGCGGCCTCGCTCTAATGAAAAACTGTTTTTT.